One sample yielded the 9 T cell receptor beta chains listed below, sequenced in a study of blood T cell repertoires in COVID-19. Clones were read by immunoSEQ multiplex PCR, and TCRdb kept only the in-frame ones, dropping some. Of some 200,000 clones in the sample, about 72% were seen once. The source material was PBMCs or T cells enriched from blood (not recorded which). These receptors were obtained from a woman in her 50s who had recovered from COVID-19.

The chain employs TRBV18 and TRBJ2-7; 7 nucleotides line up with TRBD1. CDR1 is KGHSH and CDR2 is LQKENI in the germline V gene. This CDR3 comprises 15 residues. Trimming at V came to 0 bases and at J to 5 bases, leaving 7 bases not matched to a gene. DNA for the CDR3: TGTGCCAGCTCACCACCGACAGGGCGTGAGCACGAGCAGTACTTC. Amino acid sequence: CASSPPTGREHEQYF.

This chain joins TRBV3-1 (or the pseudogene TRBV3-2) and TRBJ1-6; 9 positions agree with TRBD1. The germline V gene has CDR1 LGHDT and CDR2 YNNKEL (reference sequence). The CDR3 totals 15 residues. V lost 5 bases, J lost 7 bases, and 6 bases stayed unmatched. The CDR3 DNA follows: TGTGCCAGCAGCATCGAGACAGGGGGGAATTCACCCCTCCACTTT. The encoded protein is CASSIETGGNSPLHF.

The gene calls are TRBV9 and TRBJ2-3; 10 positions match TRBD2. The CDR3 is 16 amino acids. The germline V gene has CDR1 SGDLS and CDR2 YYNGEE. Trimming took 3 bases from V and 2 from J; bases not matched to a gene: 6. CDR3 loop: CASSGKSGRATDTQYF. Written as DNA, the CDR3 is TGTGCCAGCAGCGGAAAGAGCGGGAGGGCCACAGATACGCAGTATTTT.

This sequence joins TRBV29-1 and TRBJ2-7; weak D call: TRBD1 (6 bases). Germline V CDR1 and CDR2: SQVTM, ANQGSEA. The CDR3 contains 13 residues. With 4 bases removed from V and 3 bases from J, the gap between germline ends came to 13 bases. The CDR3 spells CSVVPDSLYEQYF. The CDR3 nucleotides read TGCAGCGTTGTCCCGGACAGCCTCTACGAGCAGTACTTC.

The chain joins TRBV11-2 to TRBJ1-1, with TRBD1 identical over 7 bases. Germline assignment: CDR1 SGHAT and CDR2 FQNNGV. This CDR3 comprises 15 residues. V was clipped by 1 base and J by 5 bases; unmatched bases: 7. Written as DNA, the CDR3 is TGTGCCAGCAGCTTAGTTGCAGGGGGACGAACTGAAGCTTTCTTT. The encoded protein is CASSLVAGGRTEAFF.

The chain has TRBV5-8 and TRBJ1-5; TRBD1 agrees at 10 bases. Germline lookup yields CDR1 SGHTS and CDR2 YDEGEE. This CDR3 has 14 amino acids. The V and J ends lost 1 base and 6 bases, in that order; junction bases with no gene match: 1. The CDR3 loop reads CASSLRTGGQPQHF. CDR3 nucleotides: TGTGCCAGCAGCTTGCGGACAGGGGGTCAGCCCCAGCATTTT.

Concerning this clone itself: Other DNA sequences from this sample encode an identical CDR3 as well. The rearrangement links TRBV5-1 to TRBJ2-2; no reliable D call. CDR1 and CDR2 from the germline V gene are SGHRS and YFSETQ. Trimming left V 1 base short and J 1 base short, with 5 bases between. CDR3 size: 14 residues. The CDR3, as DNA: TGCGCCAGCAGCTTGACGGTGAACACCGGGGAGCTGTTTTTT. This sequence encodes CASSLTVNTGELFF.

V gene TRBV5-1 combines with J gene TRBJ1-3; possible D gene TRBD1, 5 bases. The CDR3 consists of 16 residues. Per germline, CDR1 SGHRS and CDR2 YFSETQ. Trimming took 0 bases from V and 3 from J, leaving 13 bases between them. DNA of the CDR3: TGCGCCAGCAGCTTGGACAGGCCCGCTCTTGGAAACACCATATATTTT. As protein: CASSLDRPALGNTIYF.

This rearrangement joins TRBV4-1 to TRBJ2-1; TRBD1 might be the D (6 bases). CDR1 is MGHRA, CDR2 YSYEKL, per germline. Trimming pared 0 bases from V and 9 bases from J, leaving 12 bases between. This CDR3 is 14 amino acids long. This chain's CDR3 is CASSQEGARGEQFF. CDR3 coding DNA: TGCGCCAGCAGCCAAGAGGGGGCTAGAGGTGAGCAGTTCTTC.